This passage covers 17 T cell receptor beta chains from one sample sequenced in a study of long-term antiretroviral therapy in people with HIV. At the survey level, the v3.0 immunoSEQ assay was run. TCRdb's copy holds only in-frame clones and misses some; the assay was immunoSEQ multiplex PCR. The table has approximately 32,000 clones, 80% to 90% seen once. The specimen was unsorted PBMCs, collected 0.4 years before starting antiretroviral therapy. The receptors were gathered from a man aged 18 to 35 with HIV.

The rearrangement joins TRBV10-3 to TRBJ2-7, with 7 bases aligning to TRBD2. The CDR3 length is 14 residues. Trimming cost V 0 bases and J 4 bases; bases outside gene matches: 3. Germline-derived CDR1 and CDR2 are ENHRY and SYGVKD. This CDR3 is CAISESWGGYEQYF. The CDR3 DNA follows: TGTGCCATCAGTGAGTCCTGGGGGGGGTACGAGCAGTACTTC.

V and J are TRBV21-1 and TRBJ2-4; the table's D call TRBD1 went unverified against the DNA. TRBV21-1 is annotated as a pseudogene. The CDR3 loop spans 16 amino acids. In nucleotides, the CDR3 is TGTGCCAGCAGCTCCACCGGGACAGAAGCCAAAAACATTCAGTACTTC. As protein: CASSSTGTEAKNIQYF.

The chain recombines TRBV5-1 with TRBJ2-2; 9 bases map to TRBD1. The CDR3 consists of 14 residues. V shed 4 bases and J 4 bases; nucleotides not matched to a gene: 2. Germline V lookup: CDR1 SGHRS, CDR2 YFSETQ. CDR3 protein: CASSPTGGTGELFF. As DNA, the CDR3 is TGCGCCAGCAGCCCGACAGGGGGCACCGGGGAGCTGTTTTTT.

V is TRBV6-4 and J is TRBJ1-5; D remains unclear. The germline V gene encodes CDR1 MRHNA and CDR2 SNTAGT. The CDR3 sequence is 14 residues long. Trimming shortened V by 6 bases and J by 0 bases, and 9 bases separated the two germline ends. The CDR3 protein is CASSADTSNQPQHF. The CDR3 bases are TGTGCCAGCAGCGCCGACACTAGCAATCAGCCCCAGCATTTT.

The rearrangement joins TRBV5-6 to TRBJ1-6, with 10 bases that match TRBD1. The trim removed 0 bases at V and 7 bases at J, leaving 4 bases unmatched. CDR3 length: 16 residues. Germline V gives CDR1 SGHDT, CDR2 YYEEEE. DNA of the CDR3: TGTGCCAGCAGCTTGGGTTGGGGACAGGGGAATTCACCCCTCCACTTT. This translates into CASSLGWGQGNSPLHF. Combining the CDR3 with reference TRBV5-6 and TRBJ1-6 gives the whole variable domain DAGVTQSPTHLIKTRGQQVTLRCSPKSGHDTVSWYQQALGQGPQFIFQYYEEEERQRGNFPDRFSGHQFPNYSSELNVNALLLGDSALYLCASSLGWGQGNSPLHFGNGTRLTVT.

The sample holds one count of this clone. The V call is TRBV9, the J call TRBJ2-4; D is tentatively TRBD1 or TRBD2 (7 bases each). Germline assignment: CDR1 SGDLS and CDR2 YYNGEE. The ends were cut back, 2 bases at V and 7 bases at J, with 16 bases in the middle. The CDR3 spans 15 residues. This chain's CDR3 is CASSVGGGGTNIQYF. CDR3 nucleotide sequence: TGTGCCAGCAGCGTGGGGGGAGGGGGCACGAACATTCAGTACTTC.

This clone was observed a single time. This sequence joins TRBV7-9 and TRBJ1-4; 8 nucleotides align to TRBD1. V lost 1 base, J lost 7 bases, and 8 bases stayed unmatched. The CDR3 contains 16 residues. Germline V gives CDR1 SEHNR, CDR2 FQNEAQ (reference sequence). CDR3 in DNA: TGTGCCAGCAGCTTAGGAGTGGCAGGGGGCGGTGAAAAACTGTTTTTT. Protein sequence: CASSLGVAGGGEKLFF.

This chain links TRBV5-6 with TRBJ1-5; D remains unclear. V lost 0 bases, J lost 0 bases, and 7 bases lay in between. Germline CDR1 is SGHDT and CDR2 is YYEEEE. The CDR3 consists of 15 residues. CDR3 DNA sequence: TGTGCCAGCAGCTTGGATGGGGTTAGCAATCAGCCCCAGCATTTT. It is translated as CASSLDGVSNQPQHF.

V gene TRBV5-1 combines with J gene TRBJ1-4, with a weak D call TRBD1 (6 bases). With 4 bases removed from V and 8 bases from J, the gap between germline ends came to 15 bases. Germline lookup yields CDR1 SGHRS and CDR2 YFSETQ. This CDR3 spans 14 amino acids. CDR3 in DNA: TGCGCCAGCAGCGAATCGGGGGGGCGGGAAAAACTGTTTTTT. Protein product: CASSESGGREKLFF. Combining the CDR3 with reference TRBV5-1 and TRBJ1-4 gives the whole variable domain KAGVTQTPRYLIKTRGQQVTLSCSPISGHRSVSWYQQTPGQGLQFLFEYFSETQRNKGNFPGRFSGRQFSNSRSEMNVSTLELGDSALYLCASSESGGREKLFFGSGTQLSVL.

The J gene is TRBJ2-1, the V gene TRBV7-2, with D perhaps assigned TRBD1 or TRBD2 (5 bases each). CDR1 SGHTA and CDR2 FQGNSA come from the germline V gene. The CDR3 loop spans 15 amino acids. V was cut by 1 base and J by 3 bases, with 10 bases left in between. The DNA for the CDR3 is TGTGCCAGCAGCTTAGAGGGACCGCGCTACAATGAGCAGTTCTTC. Its protein product is CASSLEGPRYNEQFF.

This chain connects TRBV7-8 to TRBJ2-5; 8 nucleotides match TRBD2. The CDR3 extends over 15 amino acids. Germline assignment: CDR1 SGHVS and CDR2 FQNEAQ. J was trimmed by 3 bases and V by 5 bases; bases with no gene match: 8. The CDR3 DNA follows: TGTGCCAGCAGCCTCAGCGGGAGCTTTGAAGAGACCCAGTACTTC. Protein product: CASSLSGSFEETQYF. Together with reference TRBV7-8 and TRBJ2-5, the CDR3 gives the full variable domain: GAGVSQSPRYKVAKRGQDVALRCDPISGHVSLFWYQQALGQGPEFLTYFQNEAQLDKSGLPSDRFFAERPEGSVSTLKIQRTQQEDSAVYLCASSLSGSFEETQYFGPGTRLLVL.

The chain recombines TRBV7-9 with TRBJ1-1; no clear D gene. The CDR3 contains 14 residues. The ends were cut back, 3 bases at V and 7 bases at J, with 15 bases in the middle. Germline values: CDR1 SEHNR, CDR2 FQNEAQ (reference sequence). CDR3 amino acids: CASSFRGMISEAFF. Written as DNA, the CDR3 is TGTGCCAGCAGCTTTCGTGGAATGATAAGTGAAGCTTTCTTT.

V usage is TRBV7-8 and J usage is TRBJ1-2; D is uncertain. Germline assignment: CDR1 SGHVS and CDR2 FQNEAQ. Trimming cost V 5 bases and J 0 bases, with 10 bases left between them. The CDR3 runs to 14 residues. CDR3 sequence: CASSPVGANYGYTF. The CDR3 coding sequence is TGTGCCAGCAGCCCTGTAGGAGCTAACTATGGCTACACCTTC.

The rearrangement links TRBV6-1 to TRBJ1-5; 12 positions agree with TRBD1. With V trimmed by 6 bases and J by 2 bases, 2 bases remained unmatched. Germline values: CDR1 MNHNS, CDR2 SASEGT. The length of the CDR3 is 15 residues. In DNA form, the CDR3 reads TGTGCCAGCAGAGGGACAGGGGGCGGCAATCAGCCCCAGCATTTT. Protein: CASRGTGGGNQPQHF.

This clone was detected only once. The chain employs TRBV4-1 and TRBJ2-2; perhaps TRBD2 as D (7 bases). The germline V gene encodes CDR1 MGHRA and CDR2 YSYEKL. The CDR3 consists of 18 residues. V was cut by 5 bases and J by 0 bases, with 19 bases left in between. CDR3 sequence (DNA): TGCGCCAGCAGCGACTTAAATAGGGGGGGCTCGAACACCGGGGAGCTGTTTTTT. Amino acid sequence: CASSDLNRGGSNTGELFF.

The V gene is TRBV11-2, the J gene TRBJ2-7; D possibly corresponds to TRBD2 (6 bases). The CDR3 has 16 residues. V was shortened by 3 bases and J by 6 bases, with 21 bases between the two germline ends. CDR1 is SGHAT, CDR2 FQNNGV, per germline. CDR3 coding DNA: TGTGCCAGCAGCTTCGGCCTGGGGGGTTCGGATGGCGAGCAGTACTTC. Its protein is CASSFGLGGSDGEQYF.

The V and J genes are TRBV5-4 and TRBJ1-2; TRBD1 is a possible D gene (5 bases). The germline V and J ends were trimmed by 2 bases and 2 bases, with 7 bases remaining between them. The CDR3 extends over 13 amino acids. Germline V gene lookup returns CDR1 SGHNT and CDR2 YYREEE (reference sequence). The CDR3 nucleotides read TGTGCCAGCAGCTTAAAGGGGAACTATGGCTACACCTTC. This gives the protein CASSLKGNYGYTF. Looking up the rest from reference TRBV5-4 and TRBJ1-2 gives the full variable domain: ETGVTQSPTHLIKTRGQQVTLRCSSQSGHNTVSWYQQALGQGPQFIFQYYREEENGRGNFPPRFSGLQFPNYSSELNVNALELDDSALYLCASSLKGNYGYTFGSGTRLTVV.